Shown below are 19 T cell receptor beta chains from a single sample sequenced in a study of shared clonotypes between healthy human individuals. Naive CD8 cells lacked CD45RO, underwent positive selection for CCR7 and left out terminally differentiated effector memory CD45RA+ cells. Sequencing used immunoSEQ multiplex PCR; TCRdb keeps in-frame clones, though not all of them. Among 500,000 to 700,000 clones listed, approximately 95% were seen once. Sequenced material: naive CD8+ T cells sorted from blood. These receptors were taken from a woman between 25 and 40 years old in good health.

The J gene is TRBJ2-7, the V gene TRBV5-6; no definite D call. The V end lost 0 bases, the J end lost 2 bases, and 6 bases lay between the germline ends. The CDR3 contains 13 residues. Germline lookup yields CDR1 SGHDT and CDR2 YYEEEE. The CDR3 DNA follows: TGTGCCAGCAGCTTGGACAGTGCCTACGAGCAGTACTTC. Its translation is CASSLDSAYEQYF.

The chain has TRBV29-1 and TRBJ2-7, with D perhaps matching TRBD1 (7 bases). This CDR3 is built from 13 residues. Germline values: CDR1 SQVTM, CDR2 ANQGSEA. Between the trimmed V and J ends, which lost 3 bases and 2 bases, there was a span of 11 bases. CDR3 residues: CSVERDRPYEQYF. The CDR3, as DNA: TGCAGCGTTGAGCGGGACAGACCCTACGAGCAGTACTTC.

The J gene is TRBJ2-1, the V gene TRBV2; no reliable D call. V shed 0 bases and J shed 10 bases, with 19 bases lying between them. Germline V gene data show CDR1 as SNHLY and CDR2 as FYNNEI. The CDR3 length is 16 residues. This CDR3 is CASSEALSMQRREQFF. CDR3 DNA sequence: TGTGCCAGCAGTGAAGCGCTTAGTATGCAGCGACGAGAGCAGTTCTTC.

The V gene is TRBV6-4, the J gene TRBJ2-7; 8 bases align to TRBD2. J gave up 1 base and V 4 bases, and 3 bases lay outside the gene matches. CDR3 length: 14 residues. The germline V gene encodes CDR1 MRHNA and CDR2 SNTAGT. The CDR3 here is CASSASSGSYEQYF. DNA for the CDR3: TGTGCCAGCAGTGCGTCTAGCGGGTCCTACGAGCAGTACTTC.

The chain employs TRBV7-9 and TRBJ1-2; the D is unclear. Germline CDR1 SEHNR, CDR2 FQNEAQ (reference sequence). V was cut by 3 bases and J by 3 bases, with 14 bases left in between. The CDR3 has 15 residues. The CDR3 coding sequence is TGTGCCAGCAGCTTTCCACTTCGGGAGGACTATGGCTACACCTTC. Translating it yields CASSFPLREDYGYTF.

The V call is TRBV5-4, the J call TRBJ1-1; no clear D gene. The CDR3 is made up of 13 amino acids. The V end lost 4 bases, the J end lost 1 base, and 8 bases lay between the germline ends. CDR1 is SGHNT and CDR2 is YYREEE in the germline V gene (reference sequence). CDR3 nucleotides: TGTGCCAGCAGCAGGAGAGAGAACACTGAAGCTTTCTTT. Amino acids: CASSRRENTEAFF.

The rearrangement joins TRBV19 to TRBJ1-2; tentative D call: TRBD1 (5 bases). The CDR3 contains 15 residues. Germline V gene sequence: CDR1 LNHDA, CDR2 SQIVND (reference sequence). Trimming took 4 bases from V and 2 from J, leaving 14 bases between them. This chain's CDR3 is CASSNVDRFNYGYTF. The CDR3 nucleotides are TGTGCCAGTAGTAATGTCGACAGATTCAACTATGGCTACACCTTC.

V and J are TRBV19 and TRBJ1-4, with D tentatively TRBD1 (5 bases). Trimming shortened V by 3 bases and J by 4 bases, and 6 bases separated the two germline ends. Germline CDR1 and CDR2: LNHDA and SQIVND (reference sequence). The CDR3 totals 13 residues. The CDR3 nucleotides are TGTGCCAGTAGTATGGGGCTTAATGAAAAACTGTTTTTT. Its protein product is CASSMGLNEKLFF.

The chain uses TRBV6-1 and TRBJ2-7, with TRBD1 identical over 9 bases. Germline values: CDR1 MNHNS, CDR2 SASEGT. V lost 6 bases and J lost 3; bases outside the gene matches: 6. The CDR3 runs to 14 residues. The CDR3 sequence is CASRNRDRVYEQYF. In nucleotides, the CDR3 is TGTGCCAGCAGGAACCGGGACAGGGTCTACGAGCAGTACTTC.

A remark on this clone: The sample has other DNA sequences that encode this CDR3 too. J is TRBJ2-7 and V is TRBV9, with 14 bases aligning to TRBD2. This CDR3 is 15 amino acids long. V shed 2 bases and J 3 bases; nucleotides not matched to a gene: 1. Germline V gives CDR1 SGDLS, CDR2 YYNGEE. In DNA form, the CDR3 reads TGTGCCAGCAGCGTCGGACTAGCGGGAGGCTACGAGCAGTACTTC. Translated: CASSVGLAGGYEQYF.

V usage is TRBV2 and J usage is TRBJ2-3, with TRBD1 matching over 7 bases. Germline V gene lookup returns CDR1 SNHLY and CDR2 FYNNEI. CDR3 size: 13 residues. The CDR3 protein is CAHRGASTDTQYF. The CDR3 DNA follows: TGTGCTCACAGGGGCGCAAGCACAGATACGCAGTATTTT. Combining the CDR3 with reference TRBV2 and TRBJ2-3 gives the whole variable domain EPEVTQTPSHQVTQMGQEVILRCVPISNHLYFYWYRQILGQKVEFLVSFYNNEISEKSEIFDDQFSVERPDGSNFTLKIRSTKLEDSAMYFCAHRGASTDTQYFGPGTRLTVL.

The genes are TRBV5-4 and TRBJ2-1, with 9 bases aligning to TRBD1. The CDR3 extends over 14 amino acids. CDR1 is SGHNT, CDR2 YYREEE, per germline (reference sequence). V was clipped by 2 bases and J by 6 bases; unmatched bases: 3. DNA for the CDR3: TGTGCCAGCAGCTTAGGACAGGGGATCAATGAGCAGTTCTTC. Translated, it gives CASSLGQGINEQFF. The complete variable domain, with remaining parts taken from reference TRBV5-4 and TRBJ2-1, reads ETGVTQSPTHLIKTRGQQVTLRCSSQSGHNTVSWYQQALGQGPQFIFQYYREEENGRGNFPPRFSGLQFPNYSSELNVNALELDDSALYLCASSLGQGINEQFFGPGTRLTVL.

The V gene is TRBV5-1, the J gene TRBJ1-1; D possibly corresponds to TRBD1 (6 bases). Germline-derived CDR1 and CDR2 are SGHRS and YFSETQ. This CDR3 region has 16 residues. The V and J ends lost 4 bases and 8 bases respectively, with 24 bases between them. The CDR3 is CASSPQRAVGGLEAFF. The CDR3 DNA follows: TGCGCCAGCAGCCCGCAGCGGGCAGTAGGGGGGCTGGAAGCTTTCTTT.

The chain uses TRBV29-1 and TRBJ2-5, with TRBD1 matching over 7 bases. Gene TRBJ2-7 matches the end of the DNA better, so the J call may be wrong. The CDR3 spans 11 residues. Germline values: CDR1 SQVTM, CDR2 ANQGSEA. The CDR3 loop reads CSVRTGYEQYF. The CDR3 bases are TGCAGCGTCCGGACAGGCTACGAGCAGTACTTC.

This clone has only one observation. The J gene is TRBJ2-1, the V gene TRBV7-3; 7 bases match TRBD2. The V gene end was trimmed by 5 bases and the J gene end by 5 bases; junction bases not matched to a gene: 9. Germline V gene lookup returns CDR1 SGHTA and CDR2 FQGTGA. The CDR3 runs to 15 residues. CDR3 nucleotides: TGTGCCAGCAGCCCCCACGGGGAGGGGAACAATGAGCAGTTCTTC. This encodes CASSPHGEGNNEQFF.

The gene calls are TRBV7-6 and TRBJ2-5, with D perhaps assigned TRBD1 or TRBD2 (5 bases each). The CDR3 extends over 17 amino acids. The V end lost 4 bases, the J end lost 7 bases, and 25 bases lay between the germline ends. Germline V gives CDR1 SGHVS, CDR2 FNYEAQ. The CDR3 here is CASSSAGSVLIQGTQYF. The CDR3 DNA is TGTGCCAGCAGCTCGGCGGGCAGCGTCCTCATCCAGGGGACCCAGTACTTC.

Written as DNA, the CDR3 is TGTGCCAGTAGCCCCACCCAACTAGGGGTCGAGCAGTACTTC. Protein sequence: CASSPTQLGVEQYF. The V and J genes are TRBV19 and TRBJ2-7; D tentatively fits TRBD1 or TRBD2 (5 bases each). Per the germline V gene, CDR1 is LNHDA and CDR2 is SQIVND (reference sequence). The CDR3 consists of 14 residues. V dropped 6 bases and J dropped 6 bases, with 18 bases sitting between them. The whole variable domain, remainder taken from reference TRBV19 and TRBJ2-7, is DGGITQSPKYLFRKEGQNVTLSCEQNLNHDAMYWYRQDPGQGLRLIYYSQIVNDFQKGDIAEGYSVSREKKESFPLTVTSAQKNPTAFYLCASSPTQLGVEQYFGPGTRLTVT.

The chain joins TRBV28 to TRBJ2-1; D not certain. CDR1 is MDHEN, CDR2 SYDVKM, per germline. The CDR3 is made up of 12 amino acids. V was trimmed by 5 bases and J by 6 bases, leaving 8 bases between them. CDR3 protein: CASSDIVNEQFF. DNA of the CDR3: TGTGCCAGCAGTGACATAGTCAATGAGCAGTTCTTC.

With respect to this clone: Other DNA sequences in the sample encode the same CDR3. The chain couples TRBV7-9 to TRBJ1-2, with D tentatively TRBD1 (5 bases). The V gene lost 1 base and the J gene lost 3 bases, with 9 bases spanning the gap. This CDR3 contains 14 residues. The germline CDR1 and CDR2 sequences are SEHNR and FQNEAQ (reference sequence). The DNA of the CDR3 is TGTGCCAGCAGCTTAGGCCAGGGTGACTATGGCTACACCTTC. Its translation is CASSLGQGDYGYTF. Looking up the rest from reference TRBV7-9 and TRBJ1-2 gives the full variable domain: DTGVSQNPRHKITKRGQNVTFRCDPISEHNRLYWYRQTLGQGPEFLTYFQNEAQLEKSRLLSDRFSAERPKGSFSTLEIQRTEQGDSAMYLCASSLGQGDYGYTFGSGTRLTVV.